These T cell receptor beta chains were read from a single sample in a study of regulatory T cells in long-lasting Graves disease. In TCRdb, the multiplex PCR reads were re-called with MiXCR into one record per CDR3 protein. The profile covers approximately 400,000 distinct CDR3 sequences, with roughly 24% appearing a single time and about 27% taken by the ten largest. Sequenced here: peripheral blood mononuclear cells (PBMCs), sampled when the disease was refractory, from a patient treated with antithyroid drugs. The receptor set was obtained from a woman between 40 and 50 years old with Graves disease. The CDR3 runs from the conserved cysteine through the conserved F or W. The order of the fields is J gene, V gene, D gene, CDR3 protein. A D gene is named only where the DNA matches it firmly.

>TRBJ2-3|TRBV2|-
CASRGGVSTDTQYF
>TRBJ1-1|TRBV27|TRBD1
CASSRKRQGALATEAFF
>TRBJ1-5|TRBV7-9|-
CASSRWEDHGQPQHF
>TRBJ2-7|TRBV28|TRBD1
CASSRPGQGAYEQYF
>TRBJ2-5|TRBV20-1|-
CSARGLVLETQYF
>TRBJ1-4|TRBV5-6|-
CASSTGTANEKLFF
>TRBJ2-4|TRBV20-1|-
CSARGGGAAKNIQYF
>TRBJ1-1|TRBV6-1|-
CASSPLLLGVNTEAFF
>TRBJ1-2|TRBV5-6|-
CASSPIRAGEGYTF
>TRBJ1-2|TRBV11-2|-
CASRSAQEDGVGYTF
>TRBJ1-1|TRBV29-1|-
CSVGSMGLSAEAFF
>TRBJ1-1|TRBV2|-
CASSDTAYPEAFF
>TRBJ1-2|TRBV29-1|-
CSVEDDANYGYTF
>TRBJ2-2|TRBV6-1|-
CASSDVQGTGELFF
>TRBJ2-1|TRBV7-2|-
CASSLISGHNEQFF
>TRBJ1-5|TRBV28|TRBD1
CASRSGQGGNQPQHF
>TRBJ1-1|TRBV2|-
CASSERRSEAFF
>TRBJ1-5|TRBV12-3/TRBV12-4|TRBD1
CASSWDRGQPQHF
>TRBJ2-1|TRBV29-1|-
CSVGSRAEQFF
>TRBJ2-5|TRBV7-9|-
CASSSGFQETQYF
>TRBJ2-5|TRBV7-8|TRBD2
CASSLPRTSGRRETQYF
>TRBJ2-7|TRBV28|-
CASSYQALSSYEQYF
>TRBJ1-6|TRBV28|-
CASSFLSFWSSYNSPLHF
>TRBJ2-7|TRBV10-3|-
CAISRDVHEQYF
>TRBJ2-5|TRBV5-6|TRBD2
CASSWEGIETQYF
>TRBJ1-4|TRBV27|-
CASSPLPLGDEKLFF
>TRBJ1-1|TRBV20-1|-
CSARFRDTEAFF
>TRBJ2-7|TRBV28|-
CASSFTGRAIYEQYF
>TRBJ2-1|TRBV7-9|-
CASSSPRQANEQFF
>TRBJ2-1|TRBV2|TRBD2
CASSAGTSGRNEQFF
>TRBJ1-6|TRBV2|-
CASSRDSKSSYNSPLHF
>TRBJ1-5|TRBV7-3|-
CASSPLPDSVCPLNQPQHF
>TRBJ2-1|TRBV20-1|-
CSARGTPYNEQFF
>TRBJ2-1|TRBV28|TRBD2
CASSLVDRGSNEQFF
>TRBJ1-1|TRBV19|TRBD1
CASSNRGYTEAFF
>TRBJ2-5|TRBV4-1|-
CASSRRPIRGQETQYF
>TRBJ1-5|TRBV28|-
CASSFRGAHGQPQHF
>TRBJ1-1|TRBV27|TRBD1
CASSKYQGGNTEAFF
>TRBJ2-7|TRBV5-6|TRBD2
CASSLAGDQYF
>TRBJ2-2|TRBV19|TRBD2
CASSIRYRREANTGELFF
>TRBJ1-6|TRBV12-3/TRBV12-4|TRBD1
CASSTWTGGWKTPLHF
>TRBJ1-1|TRBV20-1|-
CSARRELRRPEAFF
>TRBJ2-5|TRBV9|-
CASSVLTGVRETQYF
>TRBJ1-2|TRBV6-1|TRBD1
CASSPRGTGSYGYTF
>TRBJ2-7|TRBV20-1|-
CSALWTVAEHGYEQYF
>TRBJ2-3|TRBV6-1|-
CASSVQPGFTDTQYF
>TRBJ1-5|TRBV28|-
CASNTFRVSRSQPQHF
>TRBJ2-7|TRBV5-1|TRBD1
CASSLGTGRSYEQYF
>TRBJ2-4|TRBV6-2/TRBV6-3|-
CASVGDIQYF
>TRBJ2-5|TRBV7-7|-
CASSFPETCIQAQETQYF
>TRBJ1-2|TRBV12-3/TRBV12-4|TRBD1
CASTKTGGANYGYTF
>TRBJ2-4|TRBV5-1|-
CASSLVGNLAKNIQYF
>TRBJ2-7|TRBV20-1|-
CSASQGRNEQYF
>TRBJ1-5|TRBV19|-
CASGGPPEPQPQHF
>TRBJ1-1|TRBV25-1|-
CASSSFWSTEAFF
>TRBJ2-5|TRBV12-5|-
CASRGSRETQYF